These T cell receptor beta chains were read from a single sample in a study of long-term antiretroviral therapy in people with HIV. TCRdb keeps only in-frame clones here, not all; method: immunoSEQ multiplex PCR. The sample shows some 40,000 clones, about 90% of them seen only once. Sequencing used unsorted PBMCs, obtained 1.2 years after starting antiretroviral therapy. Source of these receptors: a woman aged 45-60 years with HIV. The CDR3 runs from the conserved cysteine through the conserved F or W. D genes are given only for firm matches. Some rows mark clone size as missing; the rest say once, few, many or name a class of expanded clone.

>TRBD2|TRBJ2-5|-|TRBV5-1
CASSDPGTSGETQYF
TGCGCCAGCAGCGACCCTGGGACTAGCGGGGAGACCCAGTACTTC
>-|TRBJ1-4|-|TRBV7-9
CASSPLSEKLFF
TGTGCCAGCAGCCCCCTAAGCGAAAAACTGTTTTTT
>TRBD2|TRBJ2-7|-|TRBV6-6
CASSYGAGTNYEQYF
TGTGCCAGCAGTTACGGGGCCGGGACTAACTACGAGCAGTACTTC
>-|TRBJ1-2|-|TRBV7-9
CASSLVVAGIYGYTF
TGTGCCAGCAGCTTAGTTGTCGCAGGGATCTATGGCTACACCTTC
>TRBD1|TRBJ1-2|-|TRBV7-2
CASSLRDRVPYTF
TGTGCCAGCAGCTTACGGGACAGGGTACCCTACACCTTC
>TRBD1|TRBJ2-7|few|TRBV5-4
CASSIGQAGEEQYF
TGTGCCAGCAGCATAGGACAGGCTGGTGAGGAGCAGTACTTC
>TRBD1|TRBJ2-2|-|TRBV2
CASTDQGAAGELFF
TGTGCCAGCACGGATCAGGGGGCGGCCGGGGAGCTGTTTTTT
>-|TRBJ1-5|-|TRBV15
CATSRVGSNQPQHF
TGTGCCACCAGCAGAGTGGGGTCGAATCAGCCCCAGCATTTT
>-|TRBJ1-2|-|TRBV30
CARPGLDGYGYTF
TGTGCCCGCCCGGGACTGGATGGCTATGGCTACACCTTC
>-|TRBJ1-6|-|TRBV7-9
CASSLAGAYNSPLHF
TGTGCCAGCAGCTTAGCGGGGGCTTATAATTCACCCCTCCACTTT
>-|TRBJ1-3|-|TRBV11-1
CASSLWVSSGNTIYF
TGTGCCAGCAGCTTATGGGTCAGCTCTGGAAACACCATATATTTT
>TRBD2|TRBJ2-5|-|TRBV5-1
CASSLALLAGGIQETQYF
TGCGCCAGCAGCTTGGCTCTACTAGCGGGGGGGATCCAAGAGACCCAGTACTTC
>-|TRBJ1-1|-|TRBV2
CASSQTEMNTEAFF
TGTGCCAGCAGTCAGACAGAGATGAACACTGAAGCTTTCTTT